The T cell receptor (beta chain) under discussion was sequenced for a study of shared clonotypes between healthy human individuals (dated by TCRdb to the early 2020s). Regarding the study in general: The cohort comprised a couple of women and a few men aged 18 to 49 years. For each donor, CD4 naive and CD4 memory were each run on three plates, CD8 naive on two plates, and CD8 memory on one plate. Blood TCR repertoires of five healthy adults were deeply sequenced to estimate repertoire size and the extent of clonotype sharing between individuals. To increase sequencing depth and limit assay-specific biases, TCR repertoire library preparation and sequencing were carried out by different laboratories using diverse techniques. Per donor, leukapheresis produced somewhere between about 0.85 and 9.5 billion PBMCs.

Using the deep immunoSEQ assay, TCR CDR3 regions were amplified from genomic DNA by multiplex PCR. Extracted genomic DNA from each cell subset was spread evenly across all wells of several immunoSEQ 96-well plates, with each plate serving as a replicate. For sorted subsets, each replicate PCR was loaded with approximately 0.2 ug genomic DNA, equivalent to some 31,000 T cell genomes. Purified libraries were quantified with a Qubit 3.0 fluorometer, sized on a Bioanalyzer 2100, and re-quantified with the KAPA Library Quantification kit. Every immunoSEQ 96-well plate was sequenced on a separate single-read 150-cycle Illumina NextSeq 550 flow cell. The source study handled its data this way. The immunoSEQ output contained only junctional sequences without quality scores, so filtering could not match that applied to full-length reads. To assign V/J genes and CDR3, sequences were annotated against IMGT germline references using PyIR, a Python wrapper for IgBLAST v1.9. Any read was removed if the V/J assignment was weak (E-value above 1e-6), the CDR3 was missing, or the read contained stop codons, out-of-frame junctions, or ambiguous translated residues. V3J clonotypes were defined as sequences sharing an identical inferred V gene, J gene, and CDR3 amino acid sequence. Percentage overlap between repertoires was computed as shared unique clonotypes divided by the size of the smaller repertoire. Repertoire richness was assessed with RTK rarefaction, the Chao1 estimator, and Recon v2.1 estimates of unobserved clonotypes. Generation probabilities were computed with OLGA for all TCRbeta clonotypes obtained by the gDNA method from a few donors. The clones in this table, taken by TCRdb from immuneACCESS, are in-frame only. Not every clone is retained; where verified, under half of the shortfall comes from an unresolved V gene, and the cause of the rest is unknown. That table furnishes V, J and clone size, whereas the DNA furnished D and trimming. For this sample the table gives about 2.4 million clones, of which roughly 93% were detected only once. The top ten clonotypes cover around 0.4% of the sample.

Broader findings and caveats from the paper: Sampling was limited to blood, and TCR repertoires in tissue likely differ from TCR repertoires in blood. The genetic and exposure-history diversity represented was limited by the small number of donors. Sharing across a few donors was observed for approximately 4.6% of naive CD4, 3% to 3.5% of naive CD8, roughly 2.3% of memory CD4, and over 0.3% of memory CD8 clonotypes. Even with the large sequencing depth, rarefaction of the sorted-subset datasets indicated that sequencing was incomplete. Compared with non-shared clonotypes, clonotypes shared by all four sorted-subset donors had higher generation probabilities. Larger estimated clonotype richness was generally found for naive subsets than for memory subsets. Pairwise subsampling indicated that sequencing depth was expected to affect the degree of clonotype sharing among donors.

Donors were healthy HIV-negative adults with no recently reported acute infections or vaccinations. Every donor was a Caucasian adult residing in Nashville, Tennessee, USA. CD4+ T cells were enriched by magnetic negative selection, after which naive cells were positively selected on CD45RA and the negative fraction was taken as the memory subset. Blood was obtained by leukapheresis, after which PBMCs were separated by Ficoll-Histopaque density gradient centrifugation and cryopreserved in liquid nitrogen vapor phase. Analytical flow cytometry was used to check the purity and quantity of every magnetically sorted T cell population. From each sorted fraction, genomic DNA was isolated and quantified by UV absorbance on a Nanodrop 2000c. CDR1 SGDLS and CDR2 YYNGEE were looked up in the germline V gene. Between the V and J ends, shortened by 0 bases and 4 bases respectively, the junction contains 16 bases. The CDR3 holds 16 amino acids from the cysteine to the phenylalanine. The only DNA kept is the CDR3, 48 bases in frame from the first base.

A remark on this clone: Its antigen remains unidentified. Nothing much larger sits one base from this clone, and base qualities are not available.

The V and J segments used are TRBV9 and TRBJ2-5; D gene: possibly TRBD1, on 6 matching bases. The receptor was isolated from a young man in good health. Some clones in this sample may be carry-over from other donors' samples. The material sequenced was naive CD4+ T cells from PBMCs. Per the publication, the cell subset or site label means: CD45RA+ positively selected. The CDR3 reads CASSVEGGVSGETQYF. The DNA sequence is TGTGCCAGCAGCGTAGAAGGGGGAGTGTCAGGAGAGACCCAGTACTTC.